Given below is one TCR beta chain in context. The data originate from a study of shared T cell receptors in the human thymus. Germline V gene sequence: CDR1 MNHNY, CDR2 SVGAGI (reference sequence). The CDR3 is made up of 16 amino acids. The V and J ends lost 1 base and 0 bases, in that order; junction bases with no gene match: 5. Assay: immunoSEQ multiplex PCR; the TCRdb copy retains only in-frame clones and omits some. The sample shows approximately 580,000 clones, roughly 74% of them seen only once. Separately, the same data were catalogued under a study of human thymus T cells. As that report states: Samples came from healthy Finnish infants during open corrective cardiac surgery. Thymic tissue was derived from resections collected during corrective heart surgery.

The gene calls are TRBV6-6 and TRBJ2-7, with 8 positions matching TRBD2. The sequence came from a boy younger than two with a congenital heart defect. Sequencing input: thymocytes. The CDR3 loop reads CASSYWQRERSYEQYF. CDR3 nucleotide sequence: TGTGCCAGCAGTTACTGGCAGCGGGAGCGCTCCTACGAGCAGTACTTC.